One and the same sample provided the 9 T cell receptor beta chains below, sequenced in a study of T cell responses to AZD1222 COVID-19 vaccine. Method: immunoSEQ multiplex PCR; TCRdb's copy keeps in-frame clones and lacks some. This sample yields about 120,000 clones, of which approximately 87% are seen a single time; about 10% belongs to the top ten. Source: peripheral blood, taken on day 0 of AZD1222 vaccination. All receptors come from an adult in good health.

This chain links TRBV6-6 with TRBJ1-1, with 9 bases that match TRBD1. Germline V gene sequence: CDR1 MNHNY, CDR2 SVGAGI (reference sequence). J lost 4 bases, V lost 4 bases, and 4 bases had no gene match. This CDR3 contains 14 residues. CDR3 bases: TGTGCCAGCAGTTTCCCGACAGGGGGCACTGAAGCTTTCTTT. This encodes CASSFPTGGTEAFF.

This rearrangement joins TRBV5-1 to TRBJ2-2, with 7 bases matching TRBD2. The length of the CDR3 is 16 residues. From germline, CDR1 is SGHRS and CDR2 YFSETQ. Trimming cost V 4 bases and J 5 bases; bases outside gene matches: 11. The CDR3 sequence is CASSPGTGRLTGELFF. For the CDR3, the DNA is TGCGCCAGCAGCCCTGGGACCGGGAGGTTAACCGGGGAGCTGTTTTTT.

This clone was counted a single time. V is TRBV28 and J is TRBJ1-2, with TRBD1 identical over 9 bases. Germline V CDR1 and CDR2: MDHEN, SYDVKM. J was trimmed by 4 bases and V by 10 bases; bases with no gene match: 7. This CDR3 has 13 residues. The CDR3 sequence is CATSTGGIYGYTF. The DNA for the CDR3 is TGTGCCACTTCGACAGGGGGTATCTATGGCTACACCTTC.

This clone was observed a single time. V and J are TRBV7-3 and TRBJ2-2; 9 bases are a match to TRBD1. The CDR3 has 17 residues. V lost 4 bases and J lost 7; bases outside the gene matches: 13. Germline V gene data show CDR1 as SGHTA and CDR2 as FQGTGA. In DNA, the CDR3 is TGTGCCAGCAGCTACGATAGGACAGGGGAAAGGAGCGGGGAGCTGTTTTTT. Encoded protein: CASSYDRTGERSGELFF.

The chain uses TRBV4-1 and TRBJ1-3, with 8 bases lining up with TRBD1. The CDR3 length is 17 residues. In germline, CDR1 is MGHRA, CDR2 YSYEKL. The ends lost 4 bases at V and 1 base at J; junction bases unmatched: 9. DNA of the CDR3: TGCGCCAGCAGCCTCTCCGCCGGGACAGGTTCTGGAAACACCATATATTTT. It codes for CASSLSAGTGSGNTIYF.

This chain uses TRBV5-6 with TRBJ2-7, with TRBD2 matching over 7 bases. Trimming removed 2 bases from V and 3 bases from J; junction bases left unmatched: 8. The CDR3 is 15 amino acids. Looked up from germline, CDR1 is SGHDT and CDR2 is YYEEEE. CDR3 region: CASSFRTSGNYEQYF. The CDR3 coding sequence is TGTGCCAGCAGCTTTCGTACGAGCGGGAACTACGAGCAGTACTTC.

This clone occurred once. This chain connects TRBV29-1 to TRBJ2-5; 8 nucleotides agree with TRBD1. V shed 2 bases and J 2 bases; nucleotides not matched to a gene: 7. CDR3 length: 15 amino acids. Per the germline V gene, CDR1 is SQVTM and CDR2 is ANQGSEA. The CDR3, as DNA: TGCAGCGTTGAACTTCCGACAGGGGTACAAGAGACCCAGTACTTC. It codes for CSVELPTGVQETQYF.

Here the CDR3 DNA reads TGTGCCAGCAGCTCGCATAAGGACTCCCGGAGGGCTAACTATGGCTACACCTTC. It codes for CASSSHKDSRRANYGYTF. The rearrangement joins TRBV5-4 to TRBJ1-2; no firm D call. The CDR3 has 18 amino acids. The germline gives CDR1 SGHNT, CDR2 YYREEE (reference sequence). Trimming removed 3 bases at V and 0 bases at J, with 21 bases between. Looking up the rest from reference TRBV5-4 and TRBJ1-2 gives the full variable domain: ETGVTQSPTHLIKTRGQQVTLRCSSQSGHNTVSWYQQALGQGPQFIFQYYREEENGRGNFPPRFSGLQFPNYSSELNVNALELDDSALYLCASSSHKDSRRANYGYTFGSGTRLTVV.

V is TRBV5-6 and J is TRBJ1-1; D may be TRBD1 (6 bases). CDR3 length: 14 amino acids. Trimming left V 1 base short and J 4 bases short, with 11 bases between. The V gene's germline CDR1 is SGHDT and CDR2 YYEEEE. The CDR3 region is CASSLITGSTEAFF. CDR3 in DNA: TGTGCCAGCAGCTTGATTACAGGGAGCACTGAAGCTTTCTTT.